These 28 T cell receptor beta chains were all obtained from the same sample, sequenced in a study of cytomegalovirus exposure and HLA in healthy donors. Sequenced by immunoSEQ multiplex PCR; TCRdb stores in-frame clones only, minus some. The sample consists of about 78,000 clones, about 96% of them appearing once. The sample comprised PBMCs. The source is a man younger than 30 in good health and CMV-seropositive.

V is TRBV10-3 and J is TRBJ1-1, with D tentatively TRBD1 (5 bases). Germline-derived CDR1 and CDR2 are ENHRY and SYGVKD. The CDR3 is made up of 12 amino acids. The ends were cut back, 5 bases at V and 7 bases at J, with 11 bases in the middle. The CDR3 reads CAISPQGGEAFF. The DNA for the CDR3 is TGTGCCATCAGTCCCCAGGGAGGTGAAGCTTTCTTT.

Comment on this clone: One end of the junction varies from germline; a read error may be responsible. V and J are TRBV6-6 and TRBJ2-1; 9 bases match TRBD2. The CDR3 is made up of 12 amino acids. Germline V lookup: CDR1 MNHNY, CDR2 SVGAGI (reference sequence). CDR3 bases: TGTGCCAGCAGTGACTCCGGGACTAGCTCGTTCTTC. Residues: CASSDSGTSSFF.

J is TRBJ2-1 and V is TRBV6-6; a weak D match, TRBD2 (6 bases). V lost 5 bases to trimming and J lost 3 bases, with 14 bases between them. The length of the CDR3 is 15 residues. Germline CDR1 MNHNY, CDR2 SVGAGI (reference sequence). The CDR3 region has the DNA TGTGCCAGCAGTGAGGCGGGGAAGAACTACAATGAGCAGTTCTTC. Translated, it gives CASSEAGKNYNEQFF.

CDR3 sequence reads: CAISEPSGTGELFF. The CDR3 bases are TGTGCCATCAGTGAGCCGAGCGGTACCGGGGAGCTGTTTTTT. The V gene is TRBV10-3, the J gene TRBJ2-2; tentative D call: TRBD2 (5 bases). V shed 2 bases and J shed 5 bases, with 9 bases lying between them. CDR1 and CDR2 from the germline V gene are ENHRY and SYGVKD. The CDR3 runs to 14 residues.

This rearrangement joins TRBV19 to TRBJ2-1, with D possibly being TRBD1 (6 bases). The CDR3 is 12 amino acids. Germline CDR1 LNHDA, CDR2 SQIVND (reference sequence). Trimming left V 6 bases short and J 8 bases short, with 11 bases between. CDR3: CASRTGIHEQFF. The CDR3 nucleotides are TGTGCCAGTAGGACAGGTATCCATGAGCAGTTCTTC.

The genes are TRBV5-1 and TRBJ1-3; no clear D gene. V lost 4 bases to trimming and J lost 0 bases, with 8 bases between them. The CDR3 spans 14 residues. Germline assignment: CDR1 SGHRS and CDR2 YFSETQ. Written as DNA, the CDR3 is TGCGCCAGCAGCGTACAGAGCTCTGGAAACACCATATATTTT. As protein: CASSVQSSGNTIYF. The entire variable domain, with the rest obtained from reference TRBV5-1 and TRBJ1-3, is as follows: KAGVTQTPRYLIKTRGQQVTLSCSPISGHRSVSWYQQTPGQGLQFLFEYFSETQRNKGNFPGRFSGRQFSNSRSEMNVSTLELGDSALYLCASSVQSSGNTIYFGEGSWLTVV.

This sequence joins TRBV28 and TRBJ1-2; D not resolved. V was trimmed by 3 bases and J by 3 bases, leaving 11 bases between them. CDR1 is MDHEN and CDR2 is SYDVKM in the germline V gene. The CDR3 extends over 14 amino acids. The chain's CDR3 is CASSLRTLDYGYTF. The CDR3 DNA is TGTGCCAGCAGTTTGCGCACCCTGGACTATGGCTACACCTTC.

The CDR3 DNA reads TGTGCCTGGAGTAGGTCGGGACTAGCTTTTCAAGAGACCCAGTACTTC. Translation gives CAWSRSGLAFQETQYF. The chain combines TRBV30 with TRBJ2-5, with 9 bases lining up with TRBD2. The CDR3 is 16 amino acids. J gave up 2 bases and V 2 bases, and 9 bases lay outside the gene matches. Germline CDR1 is GTSNPN and CDR2 is SVGIG (reference sequence).

The chain employs TRBV2 and TRBJ1-5; 7 bases match TRBD1. CDR3 length equals 15 residues. J lost 3 bases, V lost 8 bases, and 10 bases had no gene match. Germline CDR1 reads SNHLY; CDR2 reads FYNNEI. As DNA, the CDR3 is TGTGCCAGCGGCCCAAGACAGGGCAACAATCAGCCCCAGCATTTT. Its protein product is CASGPRQGNNQPQHF.

The J gene is TRBJ2-7, the V gene TRBV7-2, with TRBD2 matching 15 bases. The CDR3 is 15 residues long. Trimming took 4 bases from V and 4 from J; bases not matched to a gene: 2. The germline V gene has CDR1 SGHTA and CDR2 FQGNSA. CDR3 amino acids: CASSSGLAGGYEQYF. The CDR3, as DNA: TGTGCCAGCAGCTCGGGACTAGCGGGAGGTTACGAGCAGTACTTC.

This clone was detected only a few times. The rearrangement joins TRBV27 to TRBJ1-2, with TRBD1 matching 9 bases. The V and J ends lost 0 bases and 8 bases, in that order; junction bases with no gene match: 4. From germline, CDR1 is MNHEY and CDR2 SMNVEV (reference sequence). The CDR3 totals 14 residues. The CDR3 coding sequence is TGTGCCAGCAGTTTATCGGGACAGGGTGAAGGCTACACCTTC. Its translation is CASSLSGQGEGYTF.

The chain employs TRBV18 and TRBJ1-1, with D possibly being TRBD1 (5 bases). This CDR3 contains 16 residues. V was clipped by 6 bases and J by 4 bases, with 21 bases between them. Germline assignment: CDR1 KGHSH and CDR2 LQKENI. CDR3 loop: CASSPPFSREATEAFF. In DNA form, the CDR3 reads TGTGCCAGCTCCCCGCCGTTTAGCAGGGAGGCCACTGAAGCTTTCTTT.

The chain carries TRBV10-2 and TRBJ2-5; possible D gene TRBD2, 6 bases. The better agreement between TRBJ2-7 and the DNA end casts doubt on the J call. In germline, CDR1 is WSHSY, CDR2 SAAADI. This CDR3 region has 15 residues. The CDR3 DNA is TGCGCCAGCAGTGGAGCTAACGGGACTTCCTACGAGCAGTACTTC. This sequence encodes CASSGANGTSYEQYF.

The rearrangement links TRBV11-2 to TRBJ2-4, with 7 nucleotides matching TRBD1. CDR3 length: 14 amino acids. The junction had 10 bases not matched to a gene; V was cut back by 5 bases and J by 9 bases. Germline values: CDR1 SGHAT, CDR2 FQNNGV. The CDR3 sequence is CASSPSRQGIIQYF. The CDR3, as DNA: TGTGCCAGCAGCCCGAGCCGACAGGGAATCATTCAGTACTTC.

V gene TRBV9 combines with J gene TRBJ2-7; maybe TRBD2 (6 bases). Germline-derived CDR1 and CDR2 are SGDLS and YYNGEE. This CDR3 region has 14 residues. V was pared by 4 bases and J by 3 bases, with 14 bases between. The CDR3 loop reads CASSPPGDVYEQYF. The CDR3 bases are TGTGCCAGCAGCCCACCGGGAGACGTCTACGAGCAGTACTTC. Drawing the rest from reference TRBV9 and TRBJ2-7, the complete variable domain is DSGVTQTPKHLITATGQRVTLRCSPRSGDLSVYWYQQSLDQGLQFLIQYYNGEERAKGNILERFSAQQFPDLHSELNLSSLELGDSALYFCASSPPGDVYEQYFGPGTRLTVT.

The CDR3, as DNA: TGCGCCAGCCGGGGGGTTGGGAGAAATGAAAAACTGTTTTTT. It is translated as CASRGVGRNEKLFF. The chain joins TRBV4-1 to TRBJ1-4; a possible D gene is TRBD1 (5 bases). Trimming shortened V by 8 bases and J by 5 bases, and 15 bases separated the two germline ends. Germline assignment: CDR1 MGHRA and CDR2 YSYEKL. CDR3 length: 14 amino acids.

This chain uses TRBV28 with TRBJ2-7; 9 bases are shared with TRBD1. The length of the CDR3 is 13 residues. Germline assignment: CDR1 MDHEN and CDR2 SYDVKM. J was trimmed by 4 bases and V by 5 bases; bases with no gene match: 3. This chain's CDR3 is CASSPGQGYEQYF. Here the CDR3 DNA reads TGTGCCAGCAGTCCGGGACAGGGTTACGAGCAGTACTTC.

This chain links TRBV6-6 with TRBJ2-7; tentative D call: TRBD1 (5 bases). The length of the CDR3 is 15 residues. V lost 2 bases and J 0 bases, leaving 11 bases between the germline ends. Germline V gives CDR1 MNHNY, CDR2 SVGAGI (reference sequence). This CDR3 reads CASSYLQGISYEQYF. The CDR3, as DNA: TGTGCCAGCAGTTACCTGCAGGGAATCTCCTACGAGCAGTACTTC.

This clone has only one observation. The rearrangement links TRBV9 to TRBJ2-1, with TRBD2 identical over 8 bases. J was trimmed by 5 bases and V by 3 bases; bases with no gene match: 7. Germline CDR1 and CDR2: SGDLS and YYNGEE. The CDR3 consists of 15 residues. As DNA, the CDR3 is TGTGCCAGCAGCGGCCGGACTAGCCACGACAATGAGCAGTTCTTC. It specifies CASSGRTSHDNEQFF. The full variable domain, completed using reference TRBV9 and TRBJ2-1, is DSGVTQTPKHLITATGQRVTLRCSPRSGDLSVYWYQQSLDQGLQFLIQYYNGEERAKGNILERFSAQQFPDLHSELNLSSLELGDSALYFCASSGRTSHDNEQFFGPGTRLTVL.

The chain has TRBV4-1 and TRBJ1-1; 8 bases are a match to TRBD1. After removal of 6 bases from V and 1 base from J, the junction contained 10 bases not matched to a gene. The CDR3 length is 16 residues. CDR1 is MGHRA and CDR2 is YSYEKL in the germline V gene. For the CDR3, the DNA is TGCGCCAGCAGTCAGACGCGGACAGGGAGGAACACTGAAGCTTTCTTT. It encodes CASSQTRTGRNTEAFF.

This chain uses TRBV18 with TRBJ1-5; TRBD1 might be the D (5 bases). Trimming pared 6 bases from V and 8 bases from J, leaving 20 bases between. This CDR3 contains 15 residues. The germline CDR1 and CDR2 sequences are KGHSH and LQKENI. CDR3 bases: TGTGCCAGCTCCCGAAGCCAGGGAAGTGCGGAGCCCCAGCATTTT. Protein product: CASSRSQGSAEPQHF.

The chain links TRBV5-4 to TRBJ1-2, with a tentative D call TRBD1 (6 bases). The germline V gene has CDR1 SGHNT and CDR2 YYREEE (reference sequence). Trimming stripped 4 bases from V and 2 bases from J, with 18 bases between. CDR3 length: 16 residues. In nucleotides, the CDR3 is TGTGCCAGCAGCCCCGCGACGCTTGGGGGCAACTATGGCTACACCTTC. This encodes CASSPATLGGNYGYTF.

The chain recombines TRBV20-1 with TRBJ1-1; D unclear. V lost 6 bases, J lost 2 bases, and 4 bases lay in between. CDR3 size: 10 residues. CDR1 and CDR2 from the germline V gene are DFQATT and SNEGSKA (reference sequence). CDR3 sequence reads: CSASNTEAFF. As DNA, the CDR3 is TGCAGTGCCTCCAACACTGAAGCTTTCTTT.

The chain combines TRBV5-1 with TRBJ2-1, with TRBD2 matching 8 bases. V trimming: 4 bases; J trimming: 3 bases; junction bases outside the gene matches: 12. The CDR3 has 17 residues. Germline V gene lookup returns CDR1 SGHRS and CDR2 YFSETQ. In DNA, the CDR3 is TGCGCCAGCAGCCTTCTACGGACCGGGACTAGCTACAATGAGCAGTTCTTC. Amino acid sequence: CASSLLRTGTSYNEQFF. Full variable domain (rest looked up from reference TRBV5-1 and TRBJ2-1): KAGVTQTPRYLIKTRGQQVTLSCSPISGHRSVSWYQQTPGQGLQFLFEYFSETQRNKGNFPGRFSGRQFSNSRSEMNVSTLELGDSALYLCASSLLRTGTSYNEQFFGPGTRLTVL.

This rearrangement joins TRBV7-9 to TRBJ2-6; D may be TRBD2 (5 bases). This CDR3 spans 15 amino acids. V dropped 3 bases and J dropped 0 bases, with 6 bases sitting between them. Germline V gene lookup returns CDR1 SEHNR and CDR2 FQNEAQ (reference sequence). The CDR3: CASSFGGSGANVLTF. The CDR3 bases are TGTGCCAGCAGCTTCGGAGGCTCTGGGGCCAACGTCCTGACTTTC.

The rearrangement links TRBV14 to TRBJ2-3; 10 nucleotides line up with TRBD1. The CDR3 runs to 17 residues. Germline V gene data show CDR1 as SGHDN and CDR2 as FVKESK. V lost 0 bases, J lost 0 bases, and 3 bases stayed unmatched. CDR3 in amino acids: CASSQDLGQGSTDTQYF. The CDR3 DNA is TGTGCCAGCAGCCAAGATTTGGGACAGGGGAGCACAGATACGCAGTATTTT.

The chain couples TRBV2 to TRBJ2-1; TRBD2 matches 9 bases. CDR3 length: 15 amino acids. J was trimmed by 4 bases and V by 8 bases; bases with no gene match: 9. The germline CDR1 and CDR2 sequences are SNHLY and FYNNEI. The CDR3 DNA follows: TGTGCCAGCGGATCAGCGGGAGGACCATACAATGAGCAGTTCTTC. Amino acid sequence: CASGSAGGPYNEQFF.

The chain is built from TRBV28 and TRBJ2-3; 10 bases match TRBD2. V was clipped by 6 bases and J by 5 bases; unmatched bases: 11. This CDR3 region has 16 residues. CDR1 is MDHEN, CDR2 SYDVKM, per germline. The CDR3 region has the DNA TGTGCCAGCAGCTATACTAGCGGGGCGGCAGAAGATACGCAGTATTTT. Translating gives CASSYTSGAAEDTQYF.